This TCR beta chain is drawn from a study of blood T cell repertoires in COVID-19. Overall study: Donors in the United States, Italy and Spain gave samples during acute or convalescent COVID-19.

This clone was recorded once. TCRdb keeps only in-frame clones here, not all; method: immunoSEQ multiplex PCR. The table shows tens of thousands of clones, with 80% to 95% occurring only once. CDR3 size: 15 residues. Germline V lookup: CDR1 SGHDT, CDR2 YYEEEE. V shed 2 bases and J 1 base; nucleotides not matched to a gene: 2. The source of this sequence is a man between 50 and 59 years old with acute or convalescent COVID-19. The sample consisted of peripheral blood. The J gene is TRBJ1-5, the V gene TRBV5-6, with 8 bases fitting TRBD1. The CDR3 here is CASSFGQGSNQPQHF. The CDR3 nucleotides read TGTGCCAGCAGCTTCGGACAGGGCAGCAATCAGCCCCAGCATTTT.